One sample yielded the 10 T cell receptor beta chains listed below, sequenced in a study of T cells in Graves' hyperthyroidism and ophthalmopathy (dated by TCRdb to 2018 to 2020). Libraries came from multiplex PCR. TCRdb lists the instrument as Illumina HiSeq 2000. Amplification of TCR beta CDR3 regions was carried out from RNA transcripts. For the first round of RT-PCR on the TCR CDR3, the HTBI primer set was used together with the Qiagen OneStep RT-PCR kit. The raw public reads went through TCRdb reprocessing: fastp at Q25, MiXCR clone calling, in-frame beta chains kept. Here each entry gathers all rows of one CDR3 protein and keeps the most common genes and DNA. This sample lists 350,000 or so distinct CDR3 sequences; about a sixth were detected once. The ten largest clones capture around 15% of the sample. Material for sequencing was blood. The receptors stem from a woman in her thirties or forties with Graves' ophthalmopathy.

Ten or more counts support this clonotype. This rearrangement joins TRBV13 to TRBJ2-7; D is ambiguous. CDR3 length equals 14 residues. In germline, CDR1 is PRHDT, CDR2 FYEKMQ (reference sequence). Trimming pared 10 bases from V and 1 base from J, leaving 17 bases between. CDR3 coding DNA: TGTGCCACCATCCAGGCTAGGAGTTCCTACGAGCAGTACTTC. Amino acids: CATIQARSSYEQYF.

This clonotype has a count of ten or more. V usage is TRBV19 and J usage is TRBJ2-5, with a possible D match to TRBD1 (6 bases). V lost 3 bases and J 5 bases, leaving 13 bases between the germline ends. The germline CDR1 and CDR2 sequences are LNHDA and SQIVND (reference sequence). This CDR3 has 14 amino acids. CDR3 nucleotides: TGTGCCAGTAGTATGTCGGGACATGGGGAGACCCAGTACTTC. Amino acid sequence: CASSMSGHGETQYF.

This clonotype was recorded many times. The chain links TRBV12-5 to TRBJ1-1; a possible D gene is TRBD1 (6 bases). The germline V and J ends were trimmed by 2 bases and 8 bases, with 9 bases remaining between them. The CDR3 loop spans 12 amino acids. Germline CDR1 reads LGHNT; CDR2 reads FRNRAP. CDR3 region: CASGLRGQEAFF. The CDR3 DNA is TGTGCTAGTGGTTTGCGGGGGCAGGAAGCTTTCTTT. Looking up the rest from reference TRBV12-5 and TRBJ1-1 gives the full variable domain: DARVTQTPRHKVTEMGQEVTMRCQPILGHNTVFWYRQTMMQGLELLAYFRNRAPLDDSGMPKDRFSAEMPDATLATLKIQPSEPRDSAVYFCASGLRGQEAFFGQGTRLTVV.

CDR3 in DNA: TGCGCCAGCAGCCAAAACGCAGGGACCCTCTATGGCTACACCTTC. Amino acid sequence: CASSQNAGTLYGYTF. The chain recombines TRBV4-1 with TRBJ1-2; D perhaps matches TRBD1 (5 bases). Trimming stripped 2 bases from V and 4 bases from J, with 14 bases between. Germline assignment: CDR1 MGHRA and CDR2 YSYEKL. The CDR3 totals 15 residues.

The sample holds a few counts of this clonotype. Being one base from a much bigger clone, this may be a read error. The chain links TRBV2 to TRBJ1-1, with 7 bases matching TRBD1. With V trimmed by 7 bases and J by 11 bases, 19 bases remained unmatched. CDR3 length equals 15 residues. Germline-derived CDR1 and CDR2 are SNHLY and FYNNEI. The CDR3 region is CASTRAPASGTVAFF. In DNA, the CDR3 is TGTGCCAGCACCCGAGCGCCGGCCTCCGGGACAGTTGCTTTCTTT. Variable domain in full (rest from reference TRBV2 and TRBJ1-1): EPEVTQTPSHQVTQMGQEVILRCVPISNHLYFYWYRQILGQKVEFLVSFYNNEISEKSEIFDDQFSVERPDGSNFTLKIRSTKLEDSAMYFCASTRAPASGTVAFFGQGTRLTVV.

This clonotype has at least ten counts. The chain has TRBV29-1 and TRBJ2-7; 9 nucleotides line up with TRBD2. CDR3 length: 13 residues. Losses at the gene ends were 6 bases for V and 4 bases for J; bases not matched to a gene: 7. Germline CDR1 is SQVTM and CDR2 is ANQGSEA. The CDR3 region has the DNA TGCAGCGTCGCGGGGGGGGCGCGATACGAGCAGTACTTC. Amino acid sequence: CSVAGGARYEQYF.

This clonotype appeared many times. This sequence joins TRBV2 and TRBJ2-6; D unclear. Trimming removed 4 bases from V and 0 bases from J, with 7 bases in between. The CDR3 runs to 15 residues. In germline, CDR1 is SNHLY, CDR2 FYNNEI. This CDR3 reads CASSVLLSGANVLTF. CDR3 DNA: TGTGCCAGCAGTGTCCTCCTCTCTGGGGCCAACGTCCTGACTTTC.

This clonotype was seen many times. V is TRBV11-2 and J is TRBJ2-5; 14 nucleotides line up with TRBD2. This CDR3 has 17 amino acids. The trim removed 5 bases at V and 4 bases at J, leaving 9 bases unmatched. Looked up from germline, CDR1 is SGHAT and CDR2 is FQNNGV. This chain's CDR3 is CASSARGTSGSGETQYF. The CDR3 DNA is TGTGCCAGCAGCGCAAGGGGGACTAGCGGGAGCGGAGAGACCCAGTACTTC.

The table lists this clonotype with many counts. The rearrangement uses TRBV28 and TRBJ2-7; D may match TRBD1 or TRBD2 (5 bases each). CDR3 length equals 13 residues. Germline V gene data show CDR1 as MDHEN and CDR2 as SYDVKM. V was trimmed by 5 bases and J by 3 bases, leaving 11 bases between them. CDR3 nucleotide sequence: TGTGCCAGCAGTCCGGGACCCCTCTACGAGCAGTACTTC. Encoded protein: CASSPGPLYEQYF.

This clonotype appeared many times. The rearrangement links TRBV20-1 to TRBJ2-7; D not resolved. V lost 1 base and J 2 bases, leaving 15 bases between the germline ends. Per germline, CDR1 DFQATT and CDR2 SNEGSKA (reference sequence). The CDR3 runs to 15 residues. The CDR3 sequence is CSARVTRSSTYEQYF. The CDR3 nucleotides are TGCAGTGCTAGAGTGACGCGATCCTCTACCTACGAGCAGTACTTC.